A single sample is the source of the 22 T cell receptor beta chains below, sequenced in a study of cytomegalovirus exposure and HLA in healthy donors. The PCR was carried out with 60 Vbeta primers and 13 Jbeta primers. Libraries were prepared by immunoSEQ multiplex PCR; TCRdb keeps only in-frame clonotypes and omits some of them. This table holds approximately 110,000 clones. Material: PBMCs. These receptors came from a man aged 30-40 years in good health and CMV-seronegative.

With regard to this clone: At one boundary the junction diverges from the germline segment, which might be a read error. The V gene is TRBV4-1, the J gene TRBJ2-5; D might be TRBD1 (5 bases). CDR3 length: 14 residues. CDR1 is MGHRA, CDR2 YSYEKL, per germline. The CDR3 nucleotides read TGCGCCAGCAGCAAAGATAATGCAGGGGAGACCCAGTACTTC. It specifies CASSKDNAGETQYF.

The chain carries TRBV27 and TRBJ2-2; D is unresolved. Germline CDR1 MNHEY, CDR2 SMNVEV (reference sequence). The CDR3 has 12 residues. The ends were cut back, 3 bases at V and 5 bases at J, with 4 bases in the middle. CDR3 sequence: CASSFRTGELFF. Here the CDR3 DNA reads TGTGCCAGCAGTTTTCGGACCGGGGAGCTGTTTTTT.

V and J are TRBV7-9 and TRBJ1-4; TRBD1 might be the D (5 bases). The CDR3 covers 16 residues. Trimming cost V 7 bases and J 8 bases, with 23 bases left between them. Germline V gene lookup returns CDR1 SEHNR and CDR2 FQNEAQ (reference sequence). CDR3 coding DNA: TGTGCCAGCACCCTTAGGGGACTCCCTGGGGGAGAAAAACTGTTTTTT. It translates to CASTLRGLPGGEKLFF.

The chain couples TRBV2 to TRBJ2-3; a possible D gene is TRBD2 (6 bases). This CDR3 contains 16 residues. Germline-derived CDR1 and CDR2 are SNHLY and FYNNEI. V was clipped by 7 bases and J by 2 bases, with 19 bases between them. The CDR3 sequence is CASTSGEAWFTDTQYF. The CDR3 DNA sequence: TGTGCCAGCACCTCGGGGGAGGCTTGGTTCACAGATACGCAGTATTTT.

This chain links TRBV5-5 with TRBJ2-7, with 10 bases aligning to TRBD2. Germline CDR1 reads SGHKS; CDR2 reads YYEKEE (reference sequence). The ends lost 4 bases at V and 3 bases at J; junction bases unmatched: 4. This CDR3 is 14 amino acids long. The DNA for the CDR3 is TGTGCCAGCAGCCGGACTAGCGGACACTACGAGCAGTACTTC. Translating it yields CASSRTSGHYEQYF.

The chain uses TRBV29-1 and TRBJ2-1; 7 nucleotides align to TRBD1. CDR3 length: 12 residues. With V trimmed by 0 bases and J by 15 bases, 8 bases remained unmatched. Germline lookup yields CDR1 SQVTM and CDR2 ANQGSEA. CDR3 sequence: CSVEERTGRSFF. CDR3 DNA: TGCAGCGTTGAAGAGAGGACAGGTCGGTCGTTCTTC.

The rearrangement uses TRBV6-1 and TRBJ2-5, with 7 bases that match TRBD1. Germline V gives CDR1 MNHNS, CDR2 SASEGT. CDR3 length: 13 amino acids. Trimming cost V 7 bases and J 8 bases; bases outside gene matches: 10. CDR3 sequence (DNA): TGTGCCAGCATCGATAGAGACAGGGAAACCCAGTACTTC. This codes for CASIDRDRETQYF.

The V and J genes are TRBV7-8 and TRBJ2-3, with 8 bases that match TRBD1. Germline loops: CDR1 SGHVS, CDR2 FQNEAQ. J was trimmed by 10 bases and V by 2 bases; bases with no gene match: 8. This CDR3 contains 14 residues. The CDR3 is CASSLSTGVSSQYF. CDR3 DNA: TGTGCCAGCAGCTTATCGACAGGGGTTTCCTCGCAGTATTTT.

The chain uses TRBV10-3 and TRBJ1-2, with no clear D. V lost 9 bases and J 6 bases, leaving 14 bases between the germline ends. This CDR3 comprises 12 residues. The germline CDR1 and CDR2 sequences are ENHRY and SYGVKD. The CDR3 region is CAITTTPHGYTF. CDR3 DNA sequence: TGTGCCATTACCACCACACCCCATGGCTACACCTTC.

This chain connects TRBV30 to TRBJ1-2; D not resolved. Trimming stripped 3 bases from V and 4 bases from J, with 9 bases between. The germline V gene encodes CDR1 GTSNPN and CDR2 SVGIG (reference sequence). This CDR3 is built from 12 residues. CDR3 sequence (DNA): TGTGCCTGGAGCCGGGGTGCCTATGGCTACACCTTC. Translation gives CAWSRGAYGYTF.

The rearrangement links TRBV6-1 to TRBJ2-3; TRBD1 is a possible D gene (5 bases). CDR3 length: 16 amino acids. The V gene lost 0 bases and the J gene lost 0 bases, with 10 bases spanning the gap. CDR1 and CDR2 (germline): MNHNS, SASEGT. In nucleotides, the CDR3 is TGTGCCAGCAGTGAAGCGCTAGGGGTAAGCACAGATACGCAGTATTTT. It translates to CASSEALGVSTDTQYF.

The rearrangement uses TRBV5-4 and TRBJ1-6, with D unresolved. Germline V gene lookup returns CDR1 SGHNT and CDR2 YYREEE (reference sequence). The CDR3 is 16 residues long. V was cut by 4 bases and J by 1 base, with 12 bases left in between. The CDR3 loop is CASSLFSESYNSPLHF. In nucleotides, the CDR3 is TGTGCCAGCAGCCTATTCTCTGAATCCTATAATTCACCCCTCCACTTT.

V and J are TRBV7-9 and TRBJ1-1, with D possibly matching TRBD1 (6 bases). The CDR3 loop spans 16 amino acids. CDR1 is SEHNR and CDR2 is FQNEAQ in the germline V gene (reference sequence). V lost 4 bases and J lost 1, with 16 bases in between. The CDR3 spells CASSSTPGQGNTEAFF. The CDR3 DNA follows: TGTGCCAGCAGCTCGACACCGGGACAAGGGAACACTGAAGCTTTCTTT. The variable domain in full, with the rest retrieved from reference TRBV7-9 and TRBJ1-1, is DTGVSQNPRHKITKRGQNVTFRCDPISEHNRLYWYRQTLGQGPEFLTYFQNEAQLEKSRLLSDRFSAERPKGSFSTLEIQRTEQGDSAMYLCASSSTPGQGNTEAFFGQGTRLTVV.

This chain links TRBV10-3 with TRBJ2-7; 9 positions agree with TRBD1. Trimming at V came to 5 bases and at J to 3 bases, leaving 5 bases not matched to a gene. Germline V gene sequence: CDR1 ENHRY, CDR2 SYGVKD. This CDR3 is built from 14 residues. This chain's CDR3 is CAISSQGAIYEQYF. The CDR3 region has the DNA TGTGCCATCAGTTCACAGGGGGCGATCTACGAGCAGTACTTC.

The rearrangement uses TRBV4-3 and TRBJ1-1, with D tentatively TRBD1 (6 bases). CDR3 size: 14 residues. Germline V gene sequence: CDR1 LGHNA, CDR2 YSLEER. Trimming took 0 bases from V and 7 from J, leaving 12 bases between them. CDR3 sequence: CASSQDMDSGEAFF. The CDR3 DNA follows: TGCGCCAGCAGCCAAGATATGGACAGCGGTGAAGCTTTCTTT.

The V gene is TRBV7-9, the J gene TRBJ2-1; no reliable D call. CDR1 SEHNR and CDR2 FQNEAQ come from the germline V gene (reference sequence). The CDR3 consists of 14 residues. V lost 0 bases to trimming and J lost 6 bases, with 9 bases between them. The CDR3, as DNA: TGTGCCAGCAGCTTAGCGGTGGAGCTCAATGAGCAGTTCTTC. As protein: CASSLAVELNEQFF.

The chain is built from TRBV9 and TRBJ2-1; D is undetermined. With 3 bases removed from V and 2 bases from J, the gap between germline ends came to 9 bases. This CDR3 has 14 amino acids. Germline V lookup: CDR1 SGDLS, CDR2 YYNGEE. The CDR3 DNA sequence: TGTGCCAGCAGCGGGGCCCCCACCTACAATGAGCAGTTCTTC. It codes for CASSGAPTYNEQFF.

The chain uses TRBV7-3 and TRBJ1-2, with 9 bases aligning to TRBD1. Losses at the gene ends were 5 bases for V and 6 bases for J; bases not matched to a gene: 4. The germline V gene encodes CDR1 SGHTA and CDR2 FQGTGA. CDR3 length equals 13 residues. The DNA for the CDR3 is TGTGCCAGCAGCCCGGGGACAGGGCATGGCTACACCTTC. Its translation: CASSPGTGHGYTF.

This chain connects TRBV28 to TRBJ2-7, with 9 bases aligning to TRBD2. The germline V gene has CDR1 MDHEN and CDR2 SYDVKM. J was trimmed by 3 bases and V by 3 bases; bases with no gene match: 9. This CDR3 region has 16 residues. DNA of the CDR3: TGTGCCAGCAGTTTTAACGAGCGGGAGGCCAACTACGAGCAGTACTTC. Protein: CASSFNEREANYEQYF.

The chain carries TRBV28 and TRBJ1-2; tentatively, D is TRBD1 (5 bases). The CDR3 has 15 residues. Trimming pared 7 bases from V and 4 bases from J, leaving 19 bases between. Germline values: CDR1 MDHEN, CDR2 SYDVKM. CDR3 coding DNA: TGTGCCAGCACCCTGGGGGAGGGCGGAGGCTATGGCTACACCTTC. Its protein product is CASTLGEGGGYGYTF.

To note about this clone: Different DNA sequences within this sample yield the same CDR3. The chain employs TRBV27 and TRBJ2-1, with D perhaps matching TRBD2 (6 bases). The germline V gene has CDR1 MNHEY and CDR2 SMNVEV (reference sequence). V was clipped by 3 bases and J by 7 bases, with 13 bases between them. The CDR3 length is 14 residues. The CDR3 here is CASSLREGMNEQFF. CDR3 DNA: TGTGCCAGCAGTTTGCGGGAAGGGATGAATGAGCAGTTCTTC.

The CDR3 is CASTPSGGNTEAFF. The CDR3 DNA sequence: TGCGCCAGCACCCCTTCGGGGGGGAACACTGAAGCTTTCTTT. V usage is TRBV5-1 and J usage is TRBJ1-1; TRBD1 might be the D (5 bases). The CDR3 sequence is 14 residues long. Trimming pared 6 bases from V and 1 base from J, leaving 13 bases between. Germline lookup yields CDR1 SGHRS and CDR2 YFSETQ.